This TCR beta chain was sequenced in a study of T cell repertoires in ileal Crohn's disease. Profiled with immunoSEQ multiplex PCR; TCRdb holds only in-frame clones, not every one. The sample records some 17,000 clones, 88% being singletons. This clone was seen just once. CDR3 length equals 17 residues. CDR1 is PRHDT, CDR2 FYEKMQ, per germline (reference sequence). V shed 2 bases and J 6 bases; nucleotides not matched to a gene: 12. The V and J genes are TRBV13 and TRBJ2-2, with 7 bases that match TRBD1. The sample comprised ileal tissue. The sequence was collected from an adult with Crohn's disease. CDR3 region: CASSLRAGGDWAGELFF. The DNA of the CDR3 is TGTGCCAGCAGCTTACGCGCAGGGGGAGACTGGGCCGGGGAGCTGTTTTTT.